The present T cell receptor beta chain was sequenced within a study of neurological immune-mediated disorders. Points from the study as a whole: The study found the most TCR clonal expansion in HTLV-1-associated myelopathy and the least in multiple sclerosis, below healthy controls.

Noted time point: longitudinal time-point 3. The table lists this clonotype with many counts. The antigen remains undetermined. By 5'RACE with 10-nucleotide random UMIs, the cDNA was made. A single record per CDR3 protein comes from TCRdb applying MiXCR to the 5' RACE reads. The table lists roughly 57,000 distinct CDR3 sequences, 7.5% to 9.5% of them singletons. Germline V gene sequence: CDR1 SQVTM, CDR2 ANQGSEA. V shed 7 bases and J 0 bases; nucleotides not matched to a gene: 5. CDR3 length: 13 residues. This clonotype originated in a woman in her thirties or forties in good health. This sequence joins TRBV29-1 and TRBJ1-1; 7 bases agree with TRBD1. The source material was PBMCs. In DNA form, the CDR3 reads TGCAGCGGCCAGGGACAGATGAACACTGAAGCTTTCTTT. It encodes CSGQGQMNTEAFF.